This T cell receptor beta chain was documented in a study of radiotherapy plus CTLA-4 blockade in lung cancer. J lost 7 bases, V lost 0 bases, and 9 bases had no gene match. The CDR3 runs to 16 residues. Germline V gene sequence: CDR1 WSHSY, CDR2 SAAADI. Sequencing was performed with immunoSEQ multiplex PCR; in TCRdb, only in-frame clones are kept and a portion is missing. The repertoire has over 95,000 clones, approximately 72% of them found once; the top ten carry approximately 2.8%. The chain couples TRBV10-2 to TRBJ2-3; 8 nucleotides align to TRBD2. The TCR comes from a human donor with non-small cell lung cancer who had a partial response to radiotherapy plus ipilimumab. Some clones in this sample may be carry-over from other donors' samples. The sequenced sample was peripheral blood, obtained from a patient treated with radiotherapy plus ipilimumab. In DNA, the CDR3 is TGCGCCAGCAGTGAGTCCACGGGACTAGGCGGGTATACGCAGTATTTT. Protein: CASSESTGLGGYTQYF.